This entry lists 5 T cell receptor beta chains sequenced from one sample in a study of shared clonotypes between healthy human individuals. Repertoires were generated with immunoSEQ multiplex PCR, while TCRdb's copy carries only in-frame clones and drops some. This sample has roughly 500,000 clones, with over 70% found just once. The sequencing sample was made of PBMCs. The receptors here all came from a woman between 40 and 55 years old in good health. Some clones in this sample may be carry-over from other donors' samples.

The chain joins TRBV19 to TRBJ2-7; D is ambiguous. The CDR3 sequence is 15 residues long. V gave up 5 bases and J gave up 2 bases, with 16 bases separating them. Germline CDR1 and CDR2: LNHDA and SQIVND (reference sequence). The CDR3 DNA follows: TGTGCCAGTAGTTCACGGACGGAACCCCCCTACGAGCAGTACTTC. Its translation: CASSSRTEPPYEQYF.

The rearrangement links TRBV11-2 to TRBJ2-2; 8 nucleotides align to TRBD1. V dropped 5 bases and J dropped 6; count of bases not matched to a gene: 5. The CDR3 runs to 14 residues. The germline gives CDR1 SGHAT, CDR2 FQNNGV. CDR3: CASSPGQGSGELFF. The CDR3 coding sequence is TGTGCCAGCAGCCCAGGACAGGGATCCGGGGAGCTGTTTTTT.

This clone was found a few times. The chain combines TRBV20-1 with TRBJ1-1; D ambiguous. Germline-derived CDR1 and CDR2 are DFQATT and SNEGSKA (reference sequence). The germline V and J ends were trimmed by 7 bases and 3 bases, with 9 bases remaining between them. The CDR3 has 11 amino acids. Here the CDR3 reads CSGLWDTEAFF. The CDR3 DNA follows: TGCAGTGGACTGTGGGACACTGAAGCTTTCTTT.

V gene TRBV19 combines with J gene TRBJ2-2; 11 nucleotides line up with TRBD1. The CDR3 spans 16 residues. Losses at the gene ends were 3 bases for V and 4 bases for J; bases not matched to a gene: 4. Germline values: CDR1 LNHDA, CDR2 SQIVND (reference sequence). CDR3 coding DNA: TGTGCCAGTAGTATTGGACAGGGGGCCCTCACCGGGGAGCTGTTTTTT. Protein sequence: CASSIGQGALTGELFF.

This CDR3 is CASSPPRNSDSYNEQFF. CDR3 nucleotide sequence: TGTGCCAGCAGCCCCCCTAGGAACTCGGACTCCTACAATGAGCAGTTCTTC. The chain recombines TRBV7-9 with TRBJ2-1; D is unclear. The CDR3 consists of 17 residues. V dropped 5 bases and J dropped 0 bases, with 17 bases sitting between them. Germline V gene sequence: CDR1 SEHNR, CDR2 FQNEAQ (reference sequence).